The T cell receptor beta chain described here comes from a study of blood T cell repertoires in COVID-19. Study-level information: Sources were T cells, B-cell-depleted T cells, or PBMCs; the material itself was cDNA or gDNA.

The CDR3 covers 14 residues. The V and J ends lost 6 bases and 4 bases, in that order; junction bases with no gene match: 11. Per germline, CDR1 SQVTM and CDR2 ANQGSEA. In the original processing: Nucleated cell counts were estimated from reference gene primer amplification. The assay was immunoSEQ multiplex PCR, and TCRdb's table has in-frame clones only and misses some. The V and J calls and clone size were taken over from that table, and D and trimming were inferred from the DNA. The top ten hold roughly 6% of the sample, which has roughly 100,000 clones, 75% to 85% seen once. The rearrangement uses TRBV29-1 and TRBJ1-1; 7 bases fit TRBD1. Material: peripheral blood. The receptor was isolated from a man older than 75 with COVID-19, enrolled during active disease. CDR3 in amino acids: CSVRAQGGGTEAFF. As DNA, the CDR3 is TGCAGCGTCCGAGCTCAGGGGGGTGGCACTGAAGCTTTCTTT.